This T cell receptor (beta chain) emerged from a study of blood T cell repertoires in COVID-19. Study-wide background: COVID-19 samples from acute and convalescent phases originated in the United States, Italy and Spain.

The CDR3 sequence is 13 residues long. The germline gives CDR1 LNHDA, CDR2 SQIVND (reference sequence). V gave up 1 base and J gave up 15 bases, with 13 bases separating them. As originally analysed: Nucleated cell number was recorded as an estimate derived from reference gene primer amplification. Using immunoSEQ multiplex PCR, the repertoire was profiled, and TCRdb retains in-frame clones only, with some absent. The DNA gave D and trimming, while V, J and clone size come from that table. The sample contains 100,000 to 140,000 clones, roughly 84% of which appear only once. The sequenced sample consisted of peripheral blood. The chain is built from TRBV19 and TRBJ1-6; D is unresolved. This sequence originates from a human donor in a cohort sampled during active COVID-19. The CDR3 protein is CASSIGAALHLHF. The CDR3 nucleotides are TGTGCCAGTAGTATAGGAGCGGCGTTGCACCTCCACTTT.